These 18 T cell receptor beta chains came from one sample sequenced in a study of spatial heterogeneity in lung cancer. The time point here: sample taken at primary tumor resection. The input material, whole RNA from tumor, nontumor lung or frozen PBMC, was sequenced unsorted. TCRdb passed the 5' RACE reads through MiXCR, listing each CDR3 protein once. The sample holds tens of thousands of distinct CDR3 sequences, around 12% seen once. The source material was PBMCs, sampled at surgery. The source is a male donor with early-stage non-small cell lung cancer.

This clonotype was picked up many times. The rearrangement links TRBV20-1 to TRBJ1-2, with D unclear. The CDR3 loop spans 13 amino acids. V was shortened by 7 bases and J by 2 bases, with 14 bases between the two germline ends. Germline assignment: CDR1 DFQATT and CDR2 SNEGSKA (reference sequence). CDR3 coding DNA: TGCAGTGTCTCGACTGACGGAAACTATGGCTACACCTTC. This gives the protein CSVSTDGNYGYTF.

The rearrangement joins TRBV20-1 to TRBJ2-1; TRBD2 is a possible D gene (5 bases). Deletions cut 4 bases from V and 0 bases from J, with 13 bases between. This CDR3 contains 15 residues. CDR1 is DFQATT and CDR2 is SNEGSKA in the germline V gene (reference sequence). This chain's CDR3 is CSATPAVLSYNEQFF. The CDR3 nucleotides read TGCAGTGCTACCCCAGCGGTCCTCTCCTACAATGAGCAGTTCTTC.

In this sample, this clonotype turned up a few times. The chain uses TRBV6-6 and TRBJ2-1, with D possibly being TRBD2 (6 bases). Per the germline V gene, CDR1 is MNHNY and CDR2 is SVGAGI (reference sequence). Trimming stripped 2 bases from V and 4 bases from J, with 12 bases between. CDR3 length equals 15 residues. DNA for the CDR3: TGTGCCAGCAGTTACATCAGGGCGGGGTACAATGAGCAGTTCTTC. Amino acid sequence: CASSYIRAGYNEQFF.

This clonotype was counted at least ten times. The genes are TRBV6-1 and TRBJ1-5; D unresolved. V was trimmed by 2 bases and J by 1 base, leaving 12 bases between them. The CDR3 totals 16 residues. In germline, CDR1 is MNHNS, CDR2 SASEGT. The DNA for the CDR3 is TGTGCCAGCAGTGAACTAACGGCGATAAGCAATCAGCCCCAGCATTTT. It translates to CASSELTAISNQPQHF.

This clonotype was seen a few times. CDR3 residues: CASRGSGVYTEAFF. The CDR3 DNA reads as TGTGCCAGCAGGGGATCAGGCGTATACACTGAAGCTTTCTTT. The rearrangement uses TRBV3-1 and TRBJ1-1, with D uncertain. The CDR3 runs 14 residues. In germline, CDR1 is LGHDT, CDR2 YNNKEL (reference sequence). V lost 6 bases to trimming and J lost 3 bases, with 14 bases between them.

This clonotype occurred a few times. The gene calls are TRBV3-1 and TRBJ2-3, with 9 bases matching TRBD2. Germline-derived CDR1 and CDR2 are LGHDT and YNNKEL (reference sequence). With V trimmed by 3 bases and J by 2 bases, 9 bases remained unmatched. CDR3 length: 17 residues. CDR3 protein: CASSHSLAGSYTDTQYF. DNA for the CDR3: TGTGCCAGCAGCCACAGTCTAGCGGGAAGCTACACAGATACGCAGTATTTT.

This clonotype was recorded a few times. The V gene is TRBV20-1, the J gene TRBJ2-5; TRBD1 is a possible D gene (6 bases). Per germline, CDR1 DFQATT and CDR2 SNEGSKA (reference sequence). The CDR3 sequence is 14 residues long. Deletions cut 3 bases from V and 4 bases from J, with 15 bases between. The CDR3, as DNA: TGCAGTGCTAGGCGAAGGACAGACGTAGAGACCCAGTACTTC. As protein: CSARRRTDVETQYF.

This clonotype turned up a few times. The rearrangement uses TRBV30 and TRBJ2-7; D gene unclear. The CDR3 runs 12 residues. V was pared by 1 base and J by 4 bases, with 8 bases between. Germline CDR1 GTSNPN, CDR2 SVGIG (reference sequence). For the CDR3, the DNA is TGTGCCTGGAGTGAAAATAGGTACGAGCAGTACTTC. As protein: CAWSENRYEQYF.

V and J are TRBV3-1 and TRBJ2-3; 8 nucleotides align to TRBD2. Germline V lookup: CDR1 LGHDT, CDR2 YNNKEL (reference sequence). The CDR3 contains 15 residues. Losses at the gene ends were 1 base for V and 5 bases for J; bases not matched to a gene: 5. CDR3 sequence reads: CASSQGRAGEDTQYF. The CDR3 DNA is TGTGCCAGCAGCCAAGGAAGAGCGGGAGAAGATACGCAGTATTTT.

The chain has TRBV5-5 and TRBJ1-6, with 8 bases that match TRBD1. Per germline, CDR1 SGHKS and CDR2 YYEKEE (reference sequence). The CDR3 is 15 amino acids. V shed 2 bases and J 8 bases; nucleotides not matched to a gene: 6. The DNA of the CDR3 is TGTGCCAGCAGCTTCCAGACAGGGGAATATTCACCCCTCCACTTT. Translated: CASSFQTGEYSPLHF.

The sample holds many counts of this clonotype. The chain carries TRBV14 and TRBJ1-1; no firm D call. The germline gives CDR1 SGHDN, CDR2 FVKESK. This CDR3 comprises 12 residues. V shed 4 bases and J shed 8 bases, with 11 bases lying between them. CDR3 region: CASSPGWAEAFF. The CDR3 DNA reads as TGTGCCAGCAGCCCAGGCTGGGCGGAAGCTTTCTTT.

A few counts support this clonotype. The V gene is TRBV10-3, the J gene TRBJ2-1; no reliable D call. Germline CDR1 and CDR2: ENHRY and SYGVKD. The germline V and J ends were trimmed by 0 bases and 0 bases, with 9 bases remaining between them. The CDR3 is made up of 16 amino acids. The CDR3 loop reads CAISESGRLSYNEQFF. The CDR3 region has the DNA TGTGCCATCAGTGAGTCAGGGCGACTCTCCTACAATGAGCAGTTCTTC.

This clonotype was seen at least ten times. The chain is built from TRBV19 and TRBJ2-3; TRBD2 is a possible D gene (5 bases). The CDR3 runs 14 residues. Trimming took off 11 bases at V and 5 bases at J, with 20 bases between the two ends. CDR1 and CDR2 from the germline V gene are LNHDA and SQIVND (reference sequence). The CDR3 reads CAVGVLGRRDTQYF. The DNA of the CDR3 is TGTGCCGTCGGGGTCCTGGGAAGGAGAGATACGCAGTATTTT.

This clonotype was seen only a few times. The V gene is TRBV14, the J gene TRBJ1-2, with D possibly matching TRBD1 (6 bases). The length of the CDR3 is 14 residues. Deletions cut 1 base from V and 6 bases from J, with 12 bases between. CDR1 SGHDN and CDR2 FVKESK come from the germline V gene. In DNA, the CDR3 is TGTGCCAGCAGCCAAGGGGCAGGGGCGGATGGCTACACCTTC. Translation gives CASSQGAGADGYTF. The whole variable domain, remainder taken from reference TRBV14 and TRBJ1-2, is EAGVTQFPSHSVIEKGQTVTLRCDPISGHDNLYWYRRVMGKEIKFLLHFVKESKQDESGMPNNRFLAERTGGTYSTLKVQPAELEDSGVYFCASSQGAGADGYTFGSGTRLTVV.

The chain employs TRBV5-1 and TRBJ2-7; 13 nucleotides align to TRBD2. The germline V gene has CDR1 SGHRS and CDR2 YFSETQ. The CDR3 has 15 residues. Trimming took 4 bases from V and 6 from J; bases not matched to a gene: 7. The CDR3 DNA sequence: TGCGCCAGCAGCCCTACTAGCGGGGGGGGCGGCGAGCAGTACTTC. This translates into CASSPTSGGGGEQYF.

This clonotype was seen more than once but under ten times. CDR3 protein: CSVHGGQETQYF. The CDR3 bases are TGCAGCGTTCACGGGGGCCAAGAGACCCAGTACTTC. This rearrangement joins TRBV29-1 to TRBJ2-5, with a possible D match to TRBD2 (6 bases). The V gene's germline CDR1 is SQVTM and CDR2 ANQGSEA. The CDR3 extends over 12 amino acids. With 5 bases removed from V and 1 base from J, the gap between germline ends came to 8 bases.

The chain couples TRBV11-1 to TRBJ2-1; D might be TRBD2 (6 bases). The V end was cut by 5 bases, the J end by 8 bases, with 10 bases between. Germline CDR1 SGHAT, CDR2 FQDESV (reference sequence). There are 12 residues in the CDR3. The CDR3 DNA is TGTGCCAGCAGCAGATCTAGCGATGAGCAGTTCTTC. Protein product: CASSRSSDEQFF.

This clonotype was seen a handful of times. The chain employs TRBV20-1 and TRBJ2-7; D is perhaps TRBD1 (5 bases). Deletions cut 3 bases from V and 2 bases from J, with 11 bases between. This CDR3 has 13 amino acids. Germline loops: CDR1 DFQATT, CDR2 SNEGSKA (reference sequence). The CDR3 bases are TGCAGTGCTAGTAGCAGGACAACCTACGAGCAGTACTTC. This codes for CSASSRTTYEQYF.